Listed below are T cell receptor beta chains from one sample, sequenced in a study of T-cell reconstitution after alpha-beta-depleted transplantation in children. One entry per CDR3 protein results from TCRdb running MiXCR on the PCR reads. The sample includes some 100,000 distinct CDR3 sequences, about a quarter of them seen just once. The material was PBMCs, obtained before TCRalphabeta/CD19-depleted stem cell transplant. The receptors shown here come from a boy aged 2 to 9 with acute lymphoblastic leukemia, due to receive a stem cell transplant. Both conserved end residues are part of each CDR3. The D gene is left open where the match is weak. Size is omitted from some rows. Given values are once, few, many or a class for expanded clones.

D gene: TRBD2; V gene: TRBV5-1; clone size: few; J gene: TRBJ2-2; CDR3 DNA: TGCGCCAGCAGCTTGCCTAGCGGACCCGGGGAGCTGTTTTTT; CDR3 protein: CASSLPSGPGELFF
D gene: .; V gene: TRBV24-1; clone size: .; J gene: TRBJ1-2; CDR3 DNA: TGTGCCACCAGTAGAGGGGGGCGCGGCTACACCTTC; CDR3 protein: CATSRGGRGYTF
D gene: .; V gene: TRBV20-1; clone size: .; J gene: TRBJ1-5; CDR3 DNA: TGCAGTGCTAGGGGAGGGGATCGACCCCAGCATTTT; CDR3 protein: CSARGGDRPQHF
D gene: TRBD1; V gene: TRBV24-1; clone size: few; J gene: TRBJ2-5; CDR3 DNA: TGTGCCACCAGTGATTCGATGACGACCGACAGGGTAAAAGAGACCCAGTACTTC; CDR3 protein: CATSDSMTTDRVKETQYF
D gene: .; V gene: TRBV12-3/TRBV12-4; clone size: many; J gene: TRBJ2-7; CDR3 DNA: TGTGCCAGCAGTGCCCCTCCGGAGGCCTACGAGCAGTACTTC; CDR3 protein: CASSAPPEAYEQYF
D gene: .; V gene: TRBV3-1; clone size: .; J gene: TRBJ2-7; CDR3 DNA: TGTGCCAGCTCCAAATCCGGGACGACGGGTTACGAGCAGTACTTC; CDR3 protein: CASSKSGTTGYEQYF
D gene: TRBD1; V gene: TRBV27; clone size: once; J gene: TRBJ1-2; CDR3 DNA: TGTGCCAGCAGTTTAACAGGGGTGTATGGCTACACCTTC; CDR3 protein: CASSLTGVYGYTF
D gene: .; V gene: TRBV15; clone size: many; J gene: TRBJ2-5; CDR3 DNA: TGTGCCACCAGCAGAGATCTCCCCGAGACCCAGTACTTC; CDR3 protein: CATSRDLPETQYF
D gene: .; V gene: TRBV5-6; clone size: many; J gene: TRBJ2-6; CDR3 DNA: TGTGCCAGCAGCTACCTCTACTCTGGGGCCAACGTCCTGACTTTC; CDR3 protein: CASSYLYSGANVLTF
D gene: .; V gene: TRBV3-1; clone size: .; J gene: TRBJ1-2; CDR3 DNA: TGTGCCAGCAGCCAAGTGCAGGGCAATGGCTACACCTTC; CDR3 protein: CASSQVQGNGYTF
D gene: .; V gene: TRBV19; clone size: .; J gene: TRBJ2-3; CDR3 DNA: TGTGCCAGTAGTCGGGATCGGGATACGCAGTATTTT; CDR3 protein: CASSRDRDTQYF
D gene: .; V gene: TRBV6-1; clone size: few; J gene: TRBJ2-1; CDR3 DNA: TGTGCCAGCACTACCCAGGATGCCAGCTCCTACAATGAGCAGTTCTTC; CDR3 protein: CASTTQDASSYNEQFF
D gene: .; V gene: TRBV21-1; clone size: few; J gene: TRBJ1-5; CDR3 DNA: TGTGCCAGCAGGGGGGGCGGGGGGAGGACTCAGCCCCAGCATTTT; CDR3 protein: CASRGGGGRTQPQHF
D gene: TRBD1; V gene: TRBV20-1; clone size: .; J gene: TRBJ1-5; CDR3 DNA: TGCAGTGCCAAGACAGGGGGCGTATCCAAGCCCCAGCATTTT; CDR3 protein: CSAKTGGVSKPQHF
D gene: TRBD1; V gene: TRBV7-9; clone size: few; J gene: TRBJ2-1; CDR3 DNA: TGTGCCAGCAGCTCAAAGGGGACAGGCAGTGAGCAGTTCTTC; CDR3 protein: CASSSKGTGSEQFF
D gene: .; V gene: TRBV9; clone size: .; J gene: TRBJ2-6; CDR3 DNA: TGTGCCAGCAGCGTAGAGGGGGCTGGGGCCAACGTCCTGACTTTC; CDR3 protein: CASSVEGAGANVLTF
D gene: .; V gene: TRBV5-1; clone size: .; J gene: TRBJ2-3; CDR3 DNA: TGCGCCAGTTACAGGAAGTTCACAGATACGCAGTATTTT; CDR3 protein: CASYRKFTDTQYF
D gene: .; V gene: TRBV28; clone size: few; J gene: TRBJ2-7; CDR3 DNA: TGTGCCAGCAGTTACAGGGTAAACGAGCAGTACTTC; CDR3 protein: CASSYRVNEQYF
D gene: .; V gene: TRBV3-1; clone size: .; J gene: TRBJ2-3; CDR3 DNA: TGTGCCAGCAGCCAAGATTTAGGACTTACAGATACGCAGTATTTT; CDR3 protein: CASSQDLGLTDTQYF
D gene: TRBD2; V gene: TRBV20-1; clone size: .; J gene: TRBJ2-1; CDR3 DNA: TGCAGCCCACCGGGACTAGCGGGGGGGTACAATGAGCAGTTCTTC; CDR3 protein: CSPPGLAGGYNEQFF
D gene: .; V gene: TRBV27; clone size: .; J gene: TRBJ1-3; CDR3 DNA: TGTGCCAGCTCCACCCTCGAGGGAAACACCATATATTTT; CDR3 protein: CASSTLEGNTIYF
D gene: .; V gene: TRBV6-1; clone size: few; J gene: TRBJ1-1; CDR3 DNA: TGTGCCAGCACGTGGGGATTGAACACTGAAGCTTTCTTT; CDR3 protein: CASTWGLNTEAFF
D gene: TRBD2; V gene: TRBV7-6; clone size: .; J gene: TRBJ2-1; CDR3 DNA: TGTGCCAGCAGCTTTGAAGGAAGCGGGAGTCGCAATGAGCAGTTCTTC; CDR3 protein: CASSFEGSGSRNEQFF
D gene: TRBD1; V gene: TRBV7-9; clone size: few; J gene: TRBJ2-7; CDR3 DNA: TGTGCCAGCAGCCAGGGGACAGACGAGCAGTACTTC; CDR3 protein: CASSQGTDEQYF
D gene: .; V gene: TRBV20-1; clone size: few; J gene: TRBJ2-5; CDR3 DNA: TGCAGTGCTAGGTCACTTAGCGGAGGGGCCGAAGAGACCCAGTACTTC; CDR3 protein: CSARSLSGGAEETQYF
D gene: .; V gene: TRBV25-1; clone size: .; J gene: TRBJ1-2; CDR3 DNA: TGTGCCAGCAGTGCGGGACTCCGACAGGGCTACACCTTC; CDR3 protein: CASSAGLRQGYTF
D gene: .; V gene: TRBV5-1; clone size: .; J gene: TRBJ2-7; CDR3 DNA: TGCGCCAGCAGCGGCGCTCTAGGTGCCCCCTCCTACGAGCAGTACTTC; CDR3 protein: CASSGALGAPSYEQYF
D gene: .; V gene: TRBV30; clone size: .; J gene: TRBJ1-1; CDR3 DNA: TGTGCCTGGAGTATCGGGCAGCTGAACACTGAAGCTTTCTTT; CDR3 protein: CAWSIGQLNTEAFF
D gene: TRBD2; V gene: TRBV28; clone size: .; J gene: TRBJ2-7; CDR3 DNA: TGTGCCAGCAGTCCCGTACCCGGGACTAGCGCCTTC; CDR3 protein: CASSPVPGTSAF
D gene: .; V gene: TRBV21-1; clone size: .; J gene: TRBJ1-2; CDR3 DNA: TGTGCCAGCCCTCGTTTTGGCTACACCTTC; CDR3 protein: CASPRFGYTF
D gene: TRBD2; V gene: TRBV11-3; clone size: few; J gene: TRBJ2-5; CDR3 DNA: TGTGCCAGCAGCCTGGGACTAGCGGCTGGGGAGACCCAGTACTTC; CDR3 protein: CASSLGLAAGETQYF
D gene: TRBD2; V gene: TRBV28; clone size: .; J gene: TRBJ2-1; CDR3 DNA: TGTGCCAGCAGTTGGAATTACCACGGGACTAGCGGGAGTGGTGAGCAGTTCTTC; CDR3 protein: CASSWNYHGTSGSGEQFF
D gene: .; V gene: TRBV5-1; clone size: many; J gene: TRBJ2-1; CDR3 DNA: TGCGCCAGCAGCTTTACCGGACAAGGGAACAATGAGCAGTTCTTC; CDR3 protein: CASSFTGQGNNEQFF
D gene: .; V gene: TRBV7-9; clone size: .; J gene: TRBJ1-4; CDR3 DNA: TGTGCCAGCAGCCAATCTTTGGGATCTTCGGGTGAAAAACTGTTTTTT; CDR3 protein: CASSQSLGSSGEKLFF
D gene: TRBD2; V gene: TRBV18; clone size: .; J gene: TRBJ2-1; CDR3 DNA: TGTGCCAGCTCACCCGGACTAGCGGGAGGCACTGAGCAGTTCTTC; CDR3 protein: CASSPGLAGGTEQFF
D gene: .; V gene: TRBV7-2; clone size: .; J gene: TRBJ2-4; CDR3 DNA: TGTGCCAGCAGCTTTTGGAAGGGGGACAAAAACATTCAGTACTTC; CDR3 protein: CASSFWKGDKNIQYF
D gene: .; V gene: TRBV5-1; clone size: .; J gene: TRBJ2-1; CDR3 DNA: TGCGCCAGCAGCTTGTTGCTCGGGATGGATGAGCAGTTCTTC; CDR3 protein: CASSLLLGMDEQFF
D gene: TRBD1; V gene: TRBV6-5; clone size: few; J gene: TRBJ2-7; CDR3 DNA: TGTGCCAGCAGTTACGACAGGGGGCCCAACGACGAGCAGTACTTC; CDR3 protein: CASSYDRGPNDEQYF
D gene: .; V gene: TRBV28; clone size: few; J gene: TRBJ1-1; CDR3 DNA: TGTGCCAGCAGTTTGTGGGGGCGCGGTGAAGCTTTCTTT; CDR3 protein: CASSLWGRGEAFF
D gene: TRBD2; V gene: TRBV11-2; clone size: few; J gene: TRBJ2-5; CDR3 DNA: TGTGCCAGCAGCCCAGGCGGCGGCGGGGGGCGGGGAGAGACCCAGTACTTC; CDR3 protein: CASSPGGGGGRGETQYF
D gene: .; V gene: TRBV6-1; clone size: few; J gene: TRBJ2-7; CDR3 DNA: TGTGCCAGCAGTGAAGCCCTTTGGAACGAGCAGTACTTC; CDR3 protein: CASSEALWNEQYF
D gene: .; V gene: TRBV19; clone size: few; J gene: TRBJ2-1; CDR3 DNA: TGTGCCAGTAAGTGGGTAGCTTCCTACAATGAGCAGTTCTTC; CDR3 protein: CASKWVASYNEQFF
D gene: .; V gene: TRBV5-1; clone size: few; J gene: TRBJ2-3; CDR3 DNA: TGCGCCAGCAGCTTGGGACCGGGTTTGACAGATACGCAGTATTTT; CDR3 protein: CASSLGPGLTDTQYF
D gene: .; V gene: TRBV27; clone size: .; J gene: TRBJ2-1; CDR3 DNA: TGTGCCAGCAGATTTTATGATGAGCAGTTCTTC; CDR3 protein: CASRFYDEQFF
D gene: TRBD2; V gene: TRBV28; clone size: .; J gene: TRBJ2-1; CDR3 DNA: TGTGCCAGCAGTTTAAAGTCGGCTAGCGGGAGTGGAAATGAGCAGTTCTTC; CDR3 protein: CASSLKSASGSGNEQFF
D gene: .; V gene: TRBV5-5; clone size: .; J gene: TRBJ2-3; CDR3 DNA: TGTGCCAGCAGCTTGGAGACTAGCACAGATACGCAGTATTTT; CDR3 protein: CASSLETSTDTQYF
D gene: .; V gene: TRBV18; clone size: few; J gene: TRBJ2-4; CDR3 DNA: TGTGCCAGCTCACCCCCGGGTCCTAGAAACATTCAGTACTTC; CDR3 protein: CASSPPGPRNIQYF
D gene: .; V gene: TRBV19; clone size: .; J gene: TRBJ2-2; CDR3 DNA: TGTGCCAGTAGTAGCGGAGGCTACACCGGGGAGCTGTTTTTT; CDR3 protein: CASSSGGYTGELFF
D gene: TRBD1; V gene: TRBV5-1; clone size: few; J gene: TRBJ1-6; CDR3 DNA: TGCGCCAGCAGCTTGGCAACTCCGGGACAGAATTCACCCCTCCACTTT; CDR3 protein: CASSLATPGQNSPLHF
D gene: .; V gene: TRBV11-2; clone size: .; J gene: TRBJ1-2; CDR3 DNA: TGTGCCAGCAGCTTAGAAATAGGGAACTATGGCTACACCTTC; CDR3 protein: CASSLEIGNYGYTF
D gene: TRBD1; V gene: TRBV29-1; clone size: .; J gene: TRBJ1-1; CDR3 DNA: TGCAGCGTTGACCCACAGGGGGGCACTGAAGCTTTCTTT; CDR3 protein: CSVDPQGGTEAFF
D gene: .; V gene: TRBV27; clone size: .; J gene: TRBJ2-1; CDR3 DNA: TGTGCCAGCAGTCCAGCGGAGAGCTCCTACAATGAGCAGTTCTTC; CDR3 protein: CASSPAESSYNEQFF
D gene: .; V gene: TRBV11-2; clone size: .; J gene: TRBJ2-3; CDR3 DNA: TGTGCCAGCAGCTTTCGGAGGGGCGGCACAGATACGCAGTATTTT; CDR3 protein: CASSFRRGGTDTQYF
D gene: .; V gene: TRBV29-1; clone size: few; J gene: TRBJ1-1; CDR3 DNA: TGCAGCGTTGAATCGTGGAAGGACACTGAAGCTTTCTTT; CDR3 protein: CSVESWKDTEAFF